The table lists the clone carrying this T cell receptor (beta chain) with a count of one. Antigen: not known. This sample is drawn from a study of cytomegalovirus exposure and HLA in healthy donors. The study, taken as a whole, reports: Analyzed later, association rates of TCRs varied across HLA loci, with DRB1 most and HLA-C fewest. According to the study, 160 or so TCR beta chains were cytomegalovirus-associated. In an earlier analysis, productive rearrangement rates for most beta V segments clustered near 87% or 30%.

In the PCR, 60 Vbeta and 13 Jbeta primers were used. Data came from immunoSEQ multiplex PCR; TCRdb stores just in-frame clones and leaves some out. The profile shows 93,000 or so clones, about 71% of them singletons. Each donor's status was that of a healthy bone marrow donor. In germline, CDR1 is SNHLY, CDR2 FYNNEI. V shed 6 bases and J shed 6 bases, with 17 bases lying between them. The CDR3 has 14 amino acids. The source is a woman aged 50 to 60 in good health and CMV-seronegative. The chain carries TRBV2 and TRBJ1-1; no reliable D call. What was sequenced was PBMCs. As DNA, the CDR3 is TGTGCCAGCAGGGGCCAATTCAGGCCGGCTGAAGCTTTCTTT. Amino acids: CASRGQFRPAEAFF.